A single sample gave rise to the 17 T cell receptor beta chains below, sequenced in a study of cytomegalovirus exposure and HLA in healthy donors. The PCR made use of 60 Vbeta and 13 Jbeta primers. This table comes from immunoSEQ multiplex PCR, and its TCRdb copy is limited to in-frame clones, with some not included. The sample consists of about 150,000 clones, about 80% of them appearing once. What was sequenced was PBMCs. The receptors were gathered from a woman between 35 and 50 years old in good health and CMV-seronegative.

The chain has TRBV30 and TRBJ2-7; a possible D gene is TRBD2 (5 bases). The CDR3 extends over 14 amino acids. Trimming cost V 4 bases and J 4 bases, with 17 bases left between them. CDR1 GTSNPN and CDR2 SVGIG come from the germline V gene (reference sequence). Here the CDR3 reads CAWTSPGLSYEQYF. CDR3 DNA: TGTGCCTGGACTTCTCCAGGACTGAGTTACGAGCAGTACTTC.

Notes on this clone: Germline and junction disagree at one end, which may indicate a read error. V is TRBV6-4 and J is TRBJ2-4; maybe TRBD2 (6 bases). This CDR3 spans 13 amino acids. Looked up from germline, CDR1 is MRHNA and CDR2 is SNTAGT. Written as DNA, the CDR3 is TGTGCCAGCAGGACACTAGCCAAAAACAGTCAGTACTTC. Translated: CASRTLAKNSQYF.

The J gene is TRBJ1-6, the V gene TRBV28; no firm D call. Germline values: CDR1 MDHEN, CDR2 SYDVKM. Deletions cut 7 bases from V and 2 bases from J, with 9 bases between. The CDR3 totals 14 residues. The CDR3 DNA is TGTGCCAGCAATCCCGGAGCCTATAATTCACCCCTCCACTTT. As protein: CASNPGAYNSPLHF.

The chain joins TRBV28 to TRBJ2-3; D is perhaps TRBD1 (5 bases). Germline V gene lookup returns CDR1 MDHEN and CDR2 SYDVKM. CDR3 size: 16 residues. V was pared by 3 bases and J by 2 bases, with 15 bases between. The CDR3 reads CASSFVTGISTDTQYF. DNA for the CDR3: TGTGCCAGCAGTTTCGTCACAGGCATATCCACAGATACGCAGTATTTT.

This clone was picked up a small number of times. The V and J genes are TRBV27 and TRBJ2-7, with D tentatively TRBD2 (7 bases). The length of the CDR3 is 17 residues. Germline V gene lookup returns CDR1 MNHEY and CDR2 SMNVEV (reference sequence). V lost 2 bases, J lost 0 bases, and 17 bases lay in between. CDR3 sequence reads: CASSLRRGGVSSYEQYF. CDR3 bases: TGTGCCAGCAGTTTACGTAGGGGGGGCGTCTCCTCCTACGAGCAGTACTTC.

This clone has only a few counts. This rearrangement joins TRBV19 to TRBJ2-2; possibly TRBD2 for D (6 bases). This CDR3 has 15 amino acids. The germline V and J ends were trimmed by 0 bases and 5 bases, with 10 bases remaining between them. The germline gives CDR1 LNHDA, CDR2 SQIVND (reference sequence). CDR3 nucleotides: TGTGCCAGTAGTATAGATGCGGGGACGACCGGGGAGCTGTTTTTT. Its translation: CASSIDAGTTGELFF.

This chain links TRBV2 with TRBJ2-2, with D unclear. The CDR3 totals 13 residues. Looked up from germline, CDR1 is SNHLY and CDR2 is FYNNEI. Trimming pared 6 bases from V and 5 bases from J, leaving 10 bases between. The CDR3 region is CASRVLRTGELFF. The CDR3 DNA sequence: TGTGCCAGCAGGGTACTACGGACCGGGGAGCTGTTTTTT. The full variable domain, completed using reference TRBV2 and TRBJ2-2, is EPEVTQTPSHQVTQMGQEVILRCVPISNHLYFYWYRQILGQKVEFLVSFYNNEISEKSEIFDDQFSVERPDGSNFTLKIRSTKLEDSAMYFCASRVLRTGELFFGEGSRLTVL.

The rearrangement links TRBV5-6 to TRBJ2-2; 7 positions agree with TRBD1. CDR1 SGHDT and CDR2 YYEEEE come from the germline V gene. The CDR3 contains 14 residues. V lost 5 bases, J lost 5 bases, and 6 bases stayed unmatched. CDR3 protein: CASRRDSQTGELFF. The CDR3, as DNA: TGTGCCAGCAGACGGGACAGTCAGACCGGGGAGCTGTTTTTT.

The chain combines TRBV9 with TRBJ2-3, with 8 bases identical to TRBD2. Germline V lookup: CDR1 SGDLS, CDR2 YYNGEE. The trim removed 2 bases at V and 4 bases at J, leaving 12 bases unmatched. This CDR3 has 17 amino acids. The CDR3 region is CASSVRASGGLPDTQYF. CDR3 DNA: TGTGCCAGCAGCGTGAGAGCCAGCGGGGGACTCCCAGATACGCAGTATTTT.

This clone was seen a handful of times. As DNA, the CDR3 is TGTGCCAGCAGTGCCCTTGGGGGGGAGTACAATGAGCAGTTCTTC. Translated: CASSALGGEYNEQFF. The chain couples TRBV6-4 to TRBJ2-1, with 7 bases matching TRBD2. CDR1 and CDR2 from the germline V gene are MRHNA and SNTAGT. V trimming: 4 bases; J trimming: 4 bases; junction bases outside the gene matches: 7. The CDR3 loop spans 15 amino acids.

The gene calls are TRBV4-1 and TRBJ1-5; TRBD1 aligns across 7 bases. V lost 4 bases to trimming and J lost 1 base; unmatched junction nucleotides: 13. The CDR3 runs to 18 residues. CDR1 is MGHRA, CDR2 YSYEKL, per germline. The CDR3 sequence is CASSPSLYGTESNQPQHF. CDR3 nucleotide sequence: TGCGCCAGCAGCCCGAGTCTATATGGGACAGAAAGCAATCAGCCCCAGCATTTT.

In DNA, the CDR3 is TGTGCCAGTGGACTAGCGGGACAAGATACGCAGTATTTT. Translating it yields CASGLAGQDTQYF. J is TRBJ2-3 and V is TRBV27, with 12 bases lining up with TRBD2. Germline V CDR1 and CDR2: MNHEY, SMNVEV (reference sequence). There are 13 residues in the CDR3. After removal of 9 bases from V and 5 bases from J, the junction contained 3 bases not matched to a gene.

This clone has a single count. The rearrangement links TRBV6-5 to TRBJ1-1; D not resolved. CDR1 and CDR2 (germline): MNHEY, SVGAGI. The CDR3 runs to 12 residues. V was pared by 8 bases and J by 1 base, with 8 bases between. The CDR3 sequence: CASRDGNTEAFF. The CDR3 bases are TGTGCCAGCCGCGATGGGAACACTGAAGCTTTCTTT.

This rearrangement joins TRBV28 to TRBJ2-5; 12 bases match TRBD1. Looked up from germline, CDR1 is MDHEN and CDR2 is SYDVKM. The CDR3 runs 15 residues. V trimming: 2 bases; J trimming: 5 bases; junction bases outside the gene matches: 3. The CDR3 spells CASSLGTGGLETQYF. The CDR3 DNA follows: TGTGCCAGCAGTTTAGGGACAGGGGGCTTGGAGACCCAGTACTTC.

The V call is TRBV27, the J call TRBJ1-1; D uncertain. Germline CDR1 is MNHEY and CDR2 is SMNVEV (reference sequence). The CDR3 is made up of 13 amino acids. V was trimmed by 5 bases and J by 3 bases, leaving 10 bases between them. The CDR3 here is CASSEVGDTEAFF. DNA for the CDR3: TGTGCCAGCAGTGAGGTTGGCGACACTGAAGCTTTCTTT.

The chain has TRBV6-4 and TRBJ1-1; 7 nucleotides line up with TRBD1. This CDR3 region has 16 residues. Per germline, CDR1 MRHNA and CDR2 SNTAGT. The V segment lost 6 bases and the J segment 13 bases; nucleotides outside the gene matches: 23. Written as DNA, the CDR3 is TGTGCCAGCAGACTCCGGGACAGCGGAACTTCTTTCGAGGGTTTCTTT. This encodes CASRLRDSGTSFEGFF.

The J gene is TRBJ2-7, the V gene TRBV7-8; 8 bases are shared with TRBD2. Losses at the gene ends were 3 bases for V and 3 bases for J; bases not matched to a gene: 16. CDR1 is SGHVS and CDR2 is FQNEAQ in the germline V gene. This CDR3 has 18 amino acids. Written as DNA, the CDR3 is TGTGCCAGCAGCTTTCCCCCCTCACGTAGCGGGGTAAACTACGAGCAGTACTTC. It yields the protein CASSFPPSRSGVNYEQYF.